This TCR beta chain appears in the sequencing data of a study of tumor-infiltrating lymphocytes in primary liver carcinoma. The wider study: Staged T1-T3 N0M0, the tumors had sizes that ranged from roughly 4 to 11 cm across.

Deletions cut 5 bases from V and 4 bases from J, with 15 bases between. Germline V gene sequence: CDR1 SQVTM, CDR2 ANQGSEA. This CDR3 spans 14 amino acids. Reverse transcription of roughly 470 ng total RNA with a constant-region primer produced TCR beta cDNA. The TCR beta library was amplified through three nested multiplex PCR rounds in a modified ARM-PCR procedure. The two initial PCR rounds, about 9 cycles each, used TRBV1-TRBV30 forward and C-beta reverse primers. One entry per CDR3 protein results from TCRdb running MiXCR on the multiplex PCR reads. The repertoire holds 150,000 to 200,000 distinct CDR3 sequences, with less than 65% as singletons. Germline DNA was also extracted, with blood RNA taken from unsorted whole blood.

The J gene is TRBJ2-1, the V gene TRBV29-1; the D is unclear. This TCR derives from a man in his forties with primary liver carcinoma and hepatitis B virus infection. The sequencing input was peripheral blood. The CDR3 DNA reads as TGCAGCGTTCATCAGACCGGGTGGTACAATGAGCAGTTCTTC. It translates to CSVHQTGWYNEQFF.